This paragraph covers one TCR beta chain sequence. The data were produced by immunoSEQ multiplex PCR, yet TCRdb's version contains in-frame clones alone and is incomplete. This table has about 50,000 clones, about 89% appearing once. This sample is part of a study of glioma-infiltrating T cells after dendritic cell vaccination. Study information: Samples are from glioblastoma patients in Phase I and II dendritic cell vaccine trials.

The CDR3 contains 14 residues. Germline V CDR1 and CDR2: KGHSH, LQKENI. Unmatched junction bases numbered 5, after V lost 4 bases and J lost 4 bases. The sample's time point: after dendritic cell vaccination, including at tumor progression/relapse. This sequence was found in a human donor with glioblastoma. This chain connects TRBV18 to TRBJ2-5, with 8 bases identical to TRBD1. The source was blood, collected after dendritic cell vaccination. CDR3 protein: CASSLLDRGETQYF. CDR3 nucleotides: TGTGCCAGCTCACTTTTAGACAGGGGAGAGACCCAGTACTTC.